This TCR beta chain comes out of a study of blood T cell repertoires in COVID-19. Study at large: Acute and convalescent COVID-19 samples came from the United States, Italy and Spain. Sample material is recorded as cDNA or gDNA derived from T cells, B-cell-depleted T cells, or PBMCs.

In the source study's methods: Reference gene primer amplification gave nucleated cell count estimates. Generated by immunoSEQ multiplex PCR, the TCRdb table keeps only in-frame clones and is missing some. The V and J calls and clone size were taken over from that table, and D and trimming were inferred from the DNA. This sample carries a few hundred thousand clones, around 86% of them seen once, and the ten largest clones take approximately 3%. This clonotype originated in a woman aged 30 to 39 with active or convalescent COVID-19. Sample: peripheral blood.

Here the CDR3 reads CASSPTWTSGGTDTQYF. The CDR3 DNA is TGTGCCAGCAGCCCCACATGGACTAGCGGGGGCACAGATACGCAGTATTTT. This chain connects TRBV9 to TRBJ2-3, with 12 bases fitting TRBD2. The CDR3 has 17 amino acids. CDR1 is SGDLS and CDR2 is YYNGEE in the germline V gene. V trimming: 4 bases; J trimming: 1 base; junction bases outside the gene matches: 7.